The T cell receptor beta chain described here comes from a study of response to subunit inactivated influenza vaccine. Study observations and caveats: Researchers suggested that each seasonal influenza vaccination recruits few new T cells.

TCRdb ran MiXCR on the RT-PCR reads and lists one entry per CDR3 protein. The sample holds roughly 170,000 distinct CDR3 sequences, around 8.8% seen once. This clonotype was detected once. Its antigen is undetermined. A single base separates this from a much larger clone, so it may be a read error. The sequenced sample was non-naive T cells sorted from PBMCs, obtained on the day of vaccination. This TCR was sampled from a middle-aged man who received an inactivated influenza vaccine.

CDR3 residues: CAGSSGRSIQYF. The CDR3 nucleotides are TGTGCCGGCAGTTCAGGGAGGTCCATTCAGTACTTC. V usage is TRBV6-5 and J usage is TRBJ2-4; D perhaps matches TRBD2 (6 bases). Germline CDR1 and CDR2: MNHEY and SVGAGI. The CDR3 runs 12 residues.